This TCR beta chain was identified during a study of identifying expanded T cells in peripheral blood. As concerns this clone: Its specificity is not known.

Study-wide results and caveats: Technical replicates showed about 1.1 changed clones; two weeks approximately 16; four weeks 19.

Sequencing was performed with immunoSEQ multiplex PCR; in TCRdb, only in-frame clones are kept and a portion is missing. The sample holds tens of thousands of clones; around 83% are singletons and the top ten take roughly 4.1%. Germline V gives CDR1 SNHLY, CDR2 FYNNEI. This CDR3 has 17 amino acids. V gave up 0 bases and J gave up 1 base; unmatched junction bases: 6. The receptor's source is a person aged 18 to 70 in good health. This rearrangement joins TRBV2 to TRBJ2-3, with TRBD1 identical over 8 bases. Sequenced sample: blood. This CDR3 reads CASSEALPGQGTDTQYF. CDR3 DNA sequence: TGTGCCAGCAGTGAAGCTTTACCGGGACAGGGCACAGATACGCAGTATTTT.